This TCR beta chain was obtained from a study of blood T cell repertoires in COVID-19. Study overall: The analysed material was cDNA or gDNA that came from T cells, B-cell-depleted T cells, or PBMCs.

Enrolment of Seattle patients took place during active infection, and they were followed longitudinally. J gave up 4 bases and V 6 bases, and 8 bases lay outside the gene matches. The CDR3 spans 15 residues. The germline CDR1 and CDR2 sequences are MGHRA and YSYEKL. Under the authors' procedure: Reference gene primer amplification gave estimated nucleated cell counts. Using immunoSEQ multiplex PCR, the repertoire was profiled, and TCRdb retains in-frame clones only, with some absent. For V, J and clone size, that table is used; D and trimming come from the DNA. The sample consists of 450,000 or so clones, roughly 89% of them appearing once.

The sequence was obtained from a man aged 18 to 29 with COVID-19, enrolled during active disease. The chain has TRBV4-1 and TRBJ2-7, with 11 bases fitting TRBD2. The sequencing input was peripheral blood. CDR3 region: CASRQLTSGSYEQYF. The CDR3 DNA follows: TGCGCCAGCAGACAACTCACTAGCGGGAGTTACGAGCAGTACTTC.